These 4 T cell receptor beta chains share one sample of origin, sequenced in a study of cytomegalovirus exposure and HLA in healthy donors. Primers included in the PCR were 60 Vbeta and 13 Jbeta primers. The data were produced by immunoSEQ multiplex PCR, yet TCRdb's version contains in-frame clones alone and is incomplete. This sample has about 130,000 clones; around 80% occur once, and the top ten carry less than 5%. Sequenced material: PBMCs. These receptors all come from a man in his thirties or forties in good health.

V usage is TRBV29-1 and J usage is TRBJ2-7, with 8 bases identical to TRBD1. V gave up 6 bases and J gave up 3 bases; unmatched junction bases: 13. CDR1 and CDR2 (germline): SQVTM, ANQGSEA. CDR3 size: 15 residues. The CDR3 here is CSVAPRDRPFYEQYF. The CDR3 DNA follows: TGCAGCGTGGCGCCCCGGGACAGGCCATTCTACGAGCAGTACTTC.

CDR3 nucleotides: TGTGCCAGCAGCTCTCGGTCCATAGAGACGCAGTATTTT. Translating it yields CASSSRSIETQYF. This rearrangement joins TRBV11-2 to TRBJ2-3; no firm D call. CDR3 length: 13 amino acids. Germline loops: CDR1 SGHAT, CDR2 FQNNGV. V was trimmed by 4 bases and J by 9 bases, leaving 14 bases between them.

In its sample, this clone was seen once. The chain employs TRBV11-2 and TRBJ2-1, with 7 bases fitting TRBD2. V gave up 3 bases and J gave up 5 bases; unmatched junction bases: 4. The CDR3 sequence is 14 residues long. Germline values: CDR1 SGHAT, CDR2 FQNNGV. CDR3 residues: CASSFKAGHNEQFF. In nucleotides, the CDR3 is TGTGCCAGCAGCTTTAAAGCGGGACACAATGAGCAGTTCTTC.

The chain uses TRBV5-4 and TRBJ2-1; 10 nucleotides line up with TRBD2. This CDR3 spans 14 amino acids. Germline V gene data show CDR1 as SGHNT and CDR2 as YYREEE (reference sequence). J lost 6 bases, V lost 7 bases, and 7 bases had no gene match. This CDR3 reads CASEREGLGNEQFF. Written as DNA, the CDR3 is TGTGCCAGCGAGCGGGAGGGCCTGGGCAATGAGCAGTTCTTC.